This is a list of T cell receptor beta chains from one sample in a study of OX40 agonist ivuxolimab in advanced cancers. Repertoires were generated with immunoSEQ multiplex PCR, while TCRdb's copy carries only in-frame clones and drops some. The table includes around 83,000 clones, roughly nine tenths detected once. The sample here was CD4+ or CD8+ T cells sorted from blood, taken in a trial of the OX40 agonist ivuxolimab. Receptors were obtained from an adult with an advanced solid tumor such as melanoma, head and neck, liver or kidney cancer. Both conserved end residues are part of each CDR3. Each record gives: D gene, J gene, clone size, V gene, CDR3 DNA, CDR3 protein. A D gene is named only where the DNA matches it firmly. Some rows mark clone size as missing; the rest say once, few, many or name a class of expanded clone.

d_call: -; j_call: TRBJ1-4; clone_size: -; v_call: TRBV27; cdr3_nt: TGTGCCAGCAGGCCGGCCCCATCGGGAAAACTGTTTTTT; cdr3_aa: CASRPAPSGKLFF
d_call: -; j_call: TRBJ2-7; clone_size: -; v_call: TRBV7-3; cdr3_nt: TGTGCCAGCAGCCCAATGGGGGGACAGACCTACGAGCAGTACTTC; cdr3_aa: CASSPMGGQTYEQYF
d_call: -; j_call: TRBJ2-7; clone_size: once; v_call: TRBV5-1; cdr3_nt: TGCGCCAGCAGCTTGGAGGGCGGTGCCTACGAGCAGTACTTC; cdr3_aa: CASSLEGGAYEQYF
d_call: TRBD1; j_call: TRBJ2-7; clone_size: -; v_call: TRBV29-1; cdr3_nt: TGCAGCGTGCCAGGGGGCGCGGGAGAGCAGTACTTC; cdr3_aa: CSVPGGAGEQYF
d_call: -; j_call: TRBJ2-7; clone_size: -; v_call: TRBV7-2; cdr3_nt: TGTGCCAGCAGCCCGCGAGCCTACGAGCAGTACTTC; cdr3_aa: CASSPRAYEQYF
d_call: -; j_call: TRBJ2-5; clone_size: -; v_call: TRBV15; cdr3_nt: TGTGCCACCAGCAGCCCCCCCAGGGACTGGGAAGAGACCCAGTACTTC; cdr3_aa: CATSSPPRDWEETQYF
d_call: -; j_call: TRBJ2-7; clone_size: -; v_call: TRBV5-5; cdr3_nt: TGTGCCAGCAGCTTGGACAGAACCTACGAGCAGTACTTC; cdr3_aa: CASSLDRTYEQYF
d_call: -; j_call: TRBJ2-7; clone_size: once; v_call: TRBV2; cdr3_nt: TGTGCCAGCAGTGAAGCAAGGAAGGAGCAGTACTTC; cdr3_aa: CASSEARKEQYF
d_call: -; j_call: TRBJ2-1; clone_size: -; v_call: TRBV29-1; cdr3_nt: TGCAGCGTTGAAAGGTACAATGAGCAGTTCTTC; cdr3_aa: CSVERYNEQFF
d_call: -; j_call: TRBJ1-2; clone_size: -; v_call: TRBV7-9; cdr3_nt: TGTGCCAGCAGCTACGAGGCAGCAGCTAACTATGGCTACACCTTC; cdr3_aa: CASSYEAAANYGYTF
d_call: -; j_call: TRBJ2-7; clone_size: -; v_call: TRBV28; cdr3_nt: TGTGCCAGCAGTTTACCGGCCACCTACGAGCAGTACTTC; cdr3_aa: CASSLPATYEQYF
d_call: -; j_call: TRBJ1-1; clone_size: few; v_call: TRBV19; cdr3_nt: TGTGCCAGTAGTATGGTAGGGAATACTGAAGCTTTCTTT; cdr3_aa: CASSMVGNTEAFF
d_call: -; j_call: TRBJ1-5; clone_size: -; v_call: TRBV6-5; cdr3_nt: TGTGCCAGTTCGGCTACCCTCAATCAGCCCCAGCATTTT; cdr3_aa: CASSATLNQPQHF
d_call: TRBD2; j_call: TRBJ2-3; clone_size: -; v_call: TRBV5-1; cdr3_nt: TGCGCCAGCAGCTTGGCCGGCGGGAGGAATGGAGATACGCAGTATTTT; cdr3_aa: CASSLAGGRNGDTQYF
d_call: TRBD1; j_call: TRBJ1-2; clone_size: -; v_call: TRBV7-2; cdr3_nt: TGTGCCAGCAGCTTATTGGGACAGGGTGGGATAGGCTACACCTTC; cdr3_aa: CASSLLGQGGIGYTF
d_call: TRBD1; j_call: TRBJ1-4; clone_size: -; v_call: TRBV19; cdr3_nt: TGTGCCACCTCGGACAGGGTTAATGAAAAACTGTTTTTT; cdr3_aa: CATSDRVNEKLFF
d_call: -; j_call: TRBJ2-7; clone_size: once; v_call: TRBV5-1; cdr3_nt: TGCGCCAGCAGCTTCACTAGCCTAGAGTCCGACGAGCAGTACTTC; cdr3_aa: CASSFTSLESDEQYF
d_call: -; j_call: TRBJ1-2; clone_size: -; v_call: TRBV18; cdr3_nt: TGTGCCAGCTCACCATCGGCAGCCATTGGCTACACCTTC; cdr3_aa: CASSPSAAIGYTF
d_call: -; j_call: TRBJ2-1; clone_size: once; v_call: TRBV30; cdr3_nt: TGTGCCTGGTCGGGACTCAACAATGAGCAGTTCTTC; cdr3_aa: CAWSGLNNEQFF
d_call: -; j_call: TRBJ2-7; clone_size: -; v_call: TRBV28; cdr3_nt: TGTGCCAGCAGTATCCCCCCAGGGGCCAACTCCTACGAGCAGTACTTC; cdr3_aa: CASSIPPGANSYEQYF
d_call: -; j_call: TRBJ2-2; clone_size: -; v_call: TRBV28; cdr3_nt: TGTGCCAGCACCCGGGCAGGGTCGATTCGGACCGGGGAGCTGTTTTTT; cdr3_aa: CASTRAGSIRTGELFF
d_call: -; j_call: TRBJ2-7; clone_size: once; v_call: TRBV10-3; cdr3_nt: TGTGCCAGCAAAGAACAGGGAAGCTCCTACGAGCAGTACTTC; cdr3_aa: CASKEQGSSYEQYF
d_call: TRBD1; j_call: TRBJ1-5; clone_size: -; v_call: TRBV18; cdr3_nt: TGTGCCAGCTCACCGACGACAGGGCTTAGCAATCAGCCCCAGCATTTT; cdr3_aa: CASSPTTGLSNQPQHF
d_call: -; j_call: TRBJ2-7; clone_size: -; v_call: TRBV5-5; cdr3_nt: TGTGCCAGCAGCTTGGACGTTGGCATGGAGTACTTC; cdr3_aa: CASSLDVGMEYF
d_call: TRBD2; j_call: TRBJ2-5; clone_size: -; v_call: TRBV7-2; cdr3_nt: TGTGCCAGCAGCTTCGGACTAGCGGGCCGGGAGACCCAGTACTTC; cdr3_aa: CASSFGLAGRETQYF
d_call: TRBD2; j_call: TRBJ2-2; clone_size: -; v_call: TRBV19; cdr3_nt: TGTGCCAGTAGTCTCGGGGGGGCAGCCGGGGAGCTGTTTTTT; cdr3_aa: CASSLGGAAGELFF
d_call: TRBD1; j_call: TRBJ1-1; clone_size: -; v_call: TRBV29-1; cdr3_nt: TGCAGCGTTTATAACAGGGGGACTGAAGCTTTCTTT; cdr3_aa: CSVYNRGTEAFF
d_call: TRBD2; j_call: TRBJ2-2; clone_size: -; v_call: TRBV2; cdr3_nt: TGTGCCAGCAGTGAAGGGACTAGCTACCCCGGGGAGCTGTTTTTT; cdr3_aa: CASSEGTSYPGELFF
d_call: -; j_call: TRBJ2-3; clone_size: -; v_call: TRBV7-2; cdr3_nt: TGTGCCAGCAGCTTAGTCGTAACAGATACGCAGTATTTT; cdr3_aa: CASSLVVTDTQYF
d_call: -; j_call: TRBJ1-5; clone_size: -; v_call: TRBV27; cdr3_nt: TGTGCCAGCAGTTTATCGAGGAATCAGCCCCAGCATTTT; cdr3_aa: CASSLSRNQPQHF
d_call: -; j_call: TRBJ1-2; clone_size: -; v_call: TRBV6-1; cdr3_nt: TGTGCCAGCAGTGAAGGGGCAGGGCCTCCCTATGGCTACACCTTC; cdr3_aa: CASSEGAGPPYGYTF
d_call: -; j_call: TRBJ1-1; clone_size: -; v_call: TRBV6-1; cdr3_nt: TGTGCCACCCTCAGAGTAAACACTGAAGCTTTCTTT; cdr3_aa: CATLRVNTEAFF
d_call: TRBD1; j_call: TRBJ1-5; clone_size: few; v_call: TRBV7-9; cdr3_nt: TGTGCCAGCAGCCCCGAGGGGACAGGGGAGCAGCCCCAGCATTTT; cdr3_aa: CASSPEGTGEQPQHF
d_call: TRBD2; j_call: TRBJ2-3; clone_size: -; v_call: TRBV19; cdr3_nt: TGTGCCAGTAGCAACGGGAGGGTGGATACGCAGTATTTT; cdr3_aa: CASSNGRVDTQYF
d_call: -; j_call: TRBJ2-7; clone_size: -; v_call: TRBV9; cdr3_nt: TGTGCCAGCAGCGTAGATCGCGGGATTCTCAACGAGCAGTACTTC; cdr3_aa: CASSVDRGILNEQYF
d_call: -; j_call: TRBJ1-2; clone_size: -; v_call: TRBV7-5; cdr3_nt: TGTGCCAGAAGTTTAATCTATGGCTACACCTTC; cdr3_aa: CARSLIYGYTF
d_call: -; j_call: TRBJ2-5; clone_size: -; v_call: TRBV28; cdr3_nt: TGTGCCAGCAGTTTCTCGGGACAAGGACAAGAGACCCAGTACTTC; cdr3_aa: CASSFSGQGQETQYF
d_call: -; j_call: TRBJ2-7; clone_size: -; v_call: TRBV30; cdr3_nt: TGTGCCTGGAGTGGTCAGGGGAACGAGCAGTACTTC; cdr3_aa: CAWSGQGNEQYF
d_call: -; j_call: TRBJ1-3; clone_size: few; v_call: TRBV2; cdr3_nt: TGTGCCAGCAGCCCGGGCTCTGGAAACACCATATATTTT; cdr3_aa: CASSPGSGNTIYF
d_call: TRBD2; j_call: TRBJ2-2; clone_size: -; v_call: TRBV5-4; cdr3_nt: TGTGCCAGCAGCGTCAGCGGGAGGTTAGTCGGGGAGCTGTTTTTT; cdr3_aa: CASSVSGRLVGELFF
d_call: TRBD1; j_call: TRBJ1-5; clone_size: -; v_call: TRBV7-9; cdr3_nt: TGTGCCAGCAGCTTAGCGCTTGGGACAGATAGCAATCAGCCCCAGCATTTT; cdr3_aa: CASSLALGTDSNQPQHF
d_call: -; j_call: TRBJ2-2; clone_size: once; v_call: TRBV28; cdr3_nt: TGTGCCAGCAGGGAGCCACTTGGGGAGCTGTTTTTT; cdr3_aa: CASREPLGELFF
d_call: -; j_call: TRBJ2-1; clone_size: -; v_call: TRBV7-2; cdr3_nt: TGTGCCAGCAGCCTCGGCGGTGGGAACTCCTACAATGAGCAGTTCTTC; cdr3_aa: CASSLGGGNSYNEQFF
d_call: -; j_call: TRBJ1-2; clone_size: -; v_call: TRBV11-3; cdr3_nt: TGTGCCAGCAGCGAGAGGCAGGGAGGGGGCTACACCTTC; cdr3_aa: CASSERQGGGYTF
d_call: -; j_call: TRBJ2-7; clone_size: -; v_call: TRBV18; cdr3_nt: TGTGCCAGCTCACTGGAAACGGGACACGACTACGAGCAGTACTTC; cdr3_aa: CASSLETGHDYEQYF
d_call: TRBD1; j_call: TRBJ2-2; clone_size: -; v_call: TRBV19; cdr3_nt: TGTGCCAGTAGGGGACAGATGAACACCGGGGAGCTGTTTTTT; cdr3_aa: CASRGQMNTGELFF
d_call: -; j_call: TRBJ1-2; clone_size: -; v_call: TRBV6-5; cdr3_nt: TGTGCCAGCAGTTACGGTCAGGCCAACTATGGCTACACCTTC; cdr3_aa: CASSYGQANYGYTF
d_call: -; j_call: TRBJ1-2; clone_size: -; v_call: TRBV7-2; cdr3_nt: TGTGCCAGCAGCTCCGTCTTCCAGGGGAGGCGCTATGGCTACACCTTC; cdr3_aa: CASSSVFQGRRYGYTF